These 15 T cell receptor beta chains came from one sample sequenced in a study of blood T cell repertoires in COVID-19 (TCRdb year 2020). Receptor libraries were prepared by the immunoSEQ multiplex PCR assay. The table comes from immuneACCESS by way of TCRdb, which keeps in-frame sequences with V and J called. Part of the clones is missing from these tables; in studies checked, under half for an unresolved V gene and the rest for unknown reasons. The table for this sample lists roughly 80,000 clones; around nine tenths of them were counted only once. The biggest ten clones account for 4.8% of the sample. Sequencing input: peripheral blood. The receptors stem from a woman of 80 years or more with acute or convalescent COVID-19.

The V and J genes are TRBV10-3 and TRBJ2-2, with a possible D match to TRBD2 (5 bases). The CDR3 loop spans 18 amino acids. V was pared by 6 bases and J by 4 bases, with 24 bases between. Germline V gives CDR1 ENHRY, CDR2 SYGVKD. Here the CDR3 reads CAISNLINLALGTGELFF. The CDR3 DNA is TGTGCCATCAGCAACCTTATCAATTTAGCGTTAGGCACCGGGGAGCTGTTTTTT.

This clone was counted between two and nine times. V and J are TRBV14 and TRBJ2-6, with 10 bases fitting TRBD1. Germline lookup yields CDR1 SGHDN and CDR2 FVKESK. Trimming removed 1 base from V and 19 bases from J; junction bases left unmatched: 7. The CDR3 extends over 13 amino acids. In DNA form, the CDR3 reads TGTGCCAGCAGCCAAGGGACAGGGGGAAGTGGAACTTTC. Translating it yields CASSQGTGGSGTF.

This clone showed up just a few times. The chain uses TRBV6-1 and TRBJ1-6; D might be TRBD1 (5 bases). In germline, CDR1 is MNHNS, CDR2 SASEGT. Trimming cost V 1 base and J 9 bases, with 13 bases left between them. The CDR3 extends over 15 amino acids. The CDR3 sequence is CASSEGWGGTSPLHF. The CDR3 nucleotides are TGTGCCAGCAGTGAAGGCTGGGGCGGAACTTCACCCCTCCACTTT.

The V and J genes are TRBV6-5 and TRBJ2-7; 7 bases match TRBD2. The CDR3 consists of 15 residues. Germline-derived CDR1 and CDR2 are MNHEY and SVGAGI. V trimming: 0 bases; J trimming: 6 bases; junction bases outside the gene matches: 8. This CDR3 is CASSYSIVPGGEQYF. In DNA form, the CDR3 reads TGTGCCAGCAGTTACTCGATAGTTCCGGGAGGCGAGCAGTACTTC.

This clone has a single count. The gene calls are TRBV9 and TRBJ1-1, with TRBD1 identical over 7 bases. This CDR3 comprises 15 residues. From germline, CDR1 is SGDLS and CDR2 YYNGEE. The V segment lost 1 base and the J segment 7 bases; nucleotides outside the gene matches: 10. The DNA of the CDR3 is TGTGCCAGCAGCGTAACTGTCTCAGGGGACAGTGAAGCTTTCTTT. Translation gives CASSVTVSGDSEAFF.

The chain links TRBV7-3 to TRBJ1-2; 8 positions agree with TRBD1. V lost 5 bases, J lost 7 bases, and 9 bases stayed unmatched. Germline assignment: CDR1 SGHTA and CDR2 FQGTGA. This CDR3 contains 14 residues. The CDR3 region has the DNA TGTGCCAGCAGCCTCGATACAGGGGGAAGTGGCTACACCTTC. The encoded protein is CASSLDTGGSGYTF.

The CDR3 spells CAISDSRQGISYEQYF. The CDR3, as DNA: TGTGCCATCAGTGATTCCCGACAGGGTATCTCCTACGAGCAGTACTTC. The chain joins TRBV10-3 to TRBJ2-7; TRBD1 matches at 7 bases. The CDR3 has 16 residues. V shed 3 bases, J shed 0 bases, and the junction held 8 bases outside the gene matches. The germline gives CDR1 ENHRY, CDR2 SYGVKD.

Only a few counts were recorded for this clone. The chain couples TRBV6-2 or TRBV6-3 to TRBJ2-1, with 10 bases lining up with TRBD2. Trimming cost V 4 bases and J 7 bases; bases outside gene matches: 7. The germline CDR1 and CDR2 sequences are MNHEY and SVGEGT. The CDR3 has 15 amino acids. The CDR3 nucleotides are TGTGCCAGCAGTTGGGGCCCGGGACTAGCGAATGAGCAGTTCTTC. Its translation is CASSWGPGLANEQFF.

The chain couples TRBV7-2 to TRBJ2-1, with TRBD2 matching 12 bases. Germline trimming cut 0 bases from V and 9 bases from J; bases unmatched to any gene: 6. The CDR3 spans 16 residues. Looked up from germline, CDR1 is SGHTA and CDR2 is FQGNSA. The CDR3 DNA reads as TGTGCCAGCAGCTTAGCGGGCCTAGCGGGGGGGGGTGAGCAGTTCTTC. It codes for CASSLAGLAGGGEQFF.

CDR3 in DNA: TGTGCCAGCAGTTTACGTCTTGGGGGAGGGACCATCGGGGAGCTGTTTTTT. Translating gives CASSLRLGGGTIGELFF. The chain joins TRBV27 to TRBJ2-2; 7 bases align to TRBD2. Germline V CDR1 and CDR2: MNHEY, SMNVEV (reference sequence). The trim removed 2 bases at V and 7 bases at J, leaving 13 bases unmatched. The CDR3 has 17 residues.

The CDR3 bases are TGTGCCAGCAGCGGGGGACTAGCGGGAGTCTCCTACAATGAGCAGTTCTTC. As protein: CASSGGLAGVSYNEQFF. V gene TRBV11-3 combines with J gene TRBJ2-1, with 14 bases fitting TRBD2. Germline V gene lookup returns CDR1 SGHNT and CDR2 YENEEA. The CDR3 consists of 17 residues. The junction had 3 bases not matched to a gene; V was cut back by 5 bases and J by 0 bases. The full variable domain, rest sourced from reference TRBV11-3 and TRBJ2-1, is EAGVVQSPRYKIIEKKQPVAFWCNPISGHNTLYWYLQNLGQGPELLIRYENEEAVDDSQLPKDRFSAERLKGVDSTLKIQPAELGDSAVYLCASSGGLAGVSYNEQFFGPGTRLTVL.

This CDR3 is CASSTGGRTTEAFF. CDR3 nucleotides: TGTGCCAGCTCGACAGGGGGCCGGACGACTGAAGCTTTCTTT. The V and J genes are TRBV18 and TRBJ1-1, with 10 bases lining up with TRBD1. Per the germline V gene, CDR1 is KGHSH and CDR2 is LQKENI. Unmatched junction bases numbered 6, after V lost 6 bases and J lost 5 bases. The CDR3 runs 14 residues.

DNA for the CDR3: TGTGCCAGCAGTTCCCAAACCCGGACTAGCGGGGAGAAGTTCTTC. This codes for CASSSQTRTSGEKFF. This chain uses TRBV6-5 with TRBJ2-1; 12 bases are a match to TRBD2. The CDR3 has 15 residues. Germline CDR1 is MNHEY and CDR2 is SVGAGI. V lost 4 bases, J lost 14 bases, and 12 bases stayed unmatched.

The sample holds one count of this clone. This CDR3 reads CASSQAGGTGGMGQFF. The CDR3 DNA reads TGTGCCAGCAGCCAAGCTGGGGGGACTGGCGGAATGGGGCAGTTCTTC. The chain employs TRBV3-1 (or the pseudogene TRBV3-2) and TRBJ2-1; D may be TRBD2 (6 bases). V lost 1 base and J 12 bases, leaving 22 bases between the germline ends. Germline-derived CDR1 and CDR2 are LGHDT and YNNKEL (reference sequence). The CDR3 is 16 amino acids.

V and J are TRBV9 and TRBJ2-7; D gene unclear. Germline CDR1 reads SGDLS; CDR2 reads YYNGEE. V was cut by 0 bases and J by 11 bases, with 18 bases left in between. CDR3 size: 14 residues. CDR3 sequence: CASSVDDTPVQKYF. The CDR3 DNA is TGTGCCAGCAGCGTAGATGACACCCCCGTGCAGAAGTACTTC.